Listed below are T cell receptor beta chains from one sample, sequenced in a study of OX40 agonist ivuxolimab in advanced cancers. This table comes from immunoSEQ multiplex PCR, and its TCRdb copy is limited to in-frame clones, with some not included. The sample consists of 75,000 or so clones, approximately 85% of them appearing once. Sequences were derived from CD4+ or CD8+ T cells sorted from blood, sampled in a trial of the OX40 agonist ivuxolimab. The receptors were gathered from an adult with an advanced solid tumor such as melanoma, head and neck, liver or kidney cancer. Both conserved end residues are part of each CDR3. A D gene is named only where the DNA matches it firmly. Size values are once, few and many counts, or a class for expanded clones, and some rows have none.

-,TRBJ2-2,-,TRBV4-1,TGCGCCAGCAGCCAAGAGGGGGGCAGGGGCGGGGAGCTGTTTTTT,CASSQEGGRGGELFF
-,TRBJ1-5,-,TRBV12-1,TGTGCCAGCAGCTCCGCACCTGGGACACCCGGCGACAATCAGCCCCAGCATTTT,CASSSAPGTPGDNQPQHF
-,TRBJ1-2,many,TRBV25-1,TGTGCCACCAAGGGACAAACGTGGGGCTACACCTTC,CATKGQTWGYTF
-,TRBJ2-7,many,TRBV10-2,TGCGCCAGCAGCCAAGAATCGGCCCTCGAACGGTCTGAGCAGTACTTC,CASSQESALERSEQYF
-,TRBJ2-7,medium-sized,TRBV19,TGTGCCAGTAGTATAATGCACGCAGGTAGCTCCTACGAGCAGTACTTC,CASSIMHAGSSYEQYF
TRBD1,TRBJ1-5,-,TRBV15,TGTGCCACCAGCAGAGGGCGACAGGGCCGGAATCAGCCCCAGCATTTT,CATSRGRQGRNQPQHF
-,TRBJ1-5,-,TRBV6-5,TGTGCCAGCGGAAGGGCCAATCAGCCCCAGCATTTT,CASGRANQPQHF
-,TRBJ2-5,once,TRBV6-1,TGTGCCAGCCGAAGGGAGCGGAGAGAGACCCAGTACTTC,CASRRERRETQYF
-,TRBJ1-5,-,TRBV6-1,TGTGCCAGCAGTCTCCAGGGTGTCGGCAATCAGCCCCAGCATTTT,CASSLQGVGNQPQHF
TRBD2,TRBJ2-4,-,TRBV28,TGTGCCAGCACTCTCCTGGCGGGAGGTCAAAACATTCAGTACTTC,CASTLLAGGQNIQYF
-,TRBJ1-2,few,TRBV6-5,TGTGCCAGCAGTGGGAGGGACGGCTATGGCTACACCTTC,CASSGRDGYGYTF
TRBD1,TRBJ1-5,-,TRBV19,TGTGCCAGTAGTATCGGGGGACAGGGGAAAAGCAATCAGCCCCAGCATTTT,CASSIGGQGKSNQPQHF
-,TRBJ2-1,-,TRBV5-1,TGCGCCAGCACCCTGAGTGGGACTTACAATGAGCAGTTCTTC,CASTLSGTYNEQFF
-,TRBJ2-7,-,TRBV2,TGTGCCAGCAGTCTACAGAACTACGAGCAGTACTTC,CASSLQNYEQYF
TRBD1,TRBJ2-5,-,TRBV7-9,TGTGCCAGCAGCTTAGGAGGGGGCGAGACCCAGTACTTC,CASSLGGGETQYF
TRBD1,TRBJ1-5,-,TRBV5-1,TGCGCCAGCAGCCCCGGGACAGTTATCAATCAGCCCCAGCATTTT,CASSPGTVINQPQHF
TRBD1,TRBJ1-5,-,TRBV28,TGTGCCAGCAGTCCGGGACAGGGCAATCAGCCCCAGCATTTT,CASSPGQGNQPQHF
TRBD1,TRBJ1-2,-,TRBV7-2,TGTGCCAGCAGCTTAGAGGGGACAGTCTATGGCTACACCTTC,CASSLEGTVYGYTF
-,TRBJ2-5,-,TRBV12-5,TGTGCTAGTGCCAACTACCAAGAGACCCAGTACTTC,CASANYQETQYF
-,TRBJ2-7,-,TRBV6-6,TGTGCCAGCAGTTACGCCGACAGTTCCGTGGGGGAGCAGTACTTC,CASSYADSSVGEQYF
-,TRBJ2-1,-,TRBV5-1,TGCGCCAGCGGACGAGGACAGAGCTCCTACAATGAGCAGTTCTTC,CASGRGQSSYNEQFF
-,TRBJ2-5,-,TRBV30,TGTGCCTGGACCAGAGGGGGCCAAGAGACCCAGTACTTC,CAWTRGGQETQYF
TRBD1,TRBJ1-1,-,TRBV19,TGTGCCAGTAGTAGGACAGGGCGGGACACTGAAGCTTTCTTT,CASSRTGRDTEAFF
TRBD2,TRBJ2-3,-,TRBV5-6,TGTGCCAGCAGCCGTGTAGCGGGAGCGACAGATACGCAGTATTTT,CASSRVAGATDTQYF
-,TRBJ1-4,-,TRBV19,TGTGCCAGTAGGCGCGTGATGAAGGAAAAACTGTTTTTT,CASRRVMKEKLFF
-,TRBJ1-2,-,TRBV5-5,TGTGCCAGTGCCCTTGGAGAGGGGAACTATGGCTACACCTTC,CASALGEGNYGYTF
TRBD1,TRBJ1-4,-,TRBV4-3,TGCGCCAGCAGCCAACACCCAGGACAGGGTTTAGAAAAACTGTTTTTT,CASSQHPGQGLEKLFF
-,TRBJ2-3,-,TRBV5-6,TGTGCCAGCAGCCCTTTATGGGGGTCCCGCACAGATACGCAGTATTTT,CASSPLWGSRTDTQYF
-,TRBJ1-2,-,TRBV27,TGTGCCAGCAGTTTATCTGGTCTCCCGGACGGCTACACCTTC,CASSLSGLPDGYTF
TRBD1,TRBJ2-7,-,TRBV4-2,TGTGCCAGCAGCCGGACAGGGTCCAACGAGCAGTACTTC,CASSRTGSNEQYF
-,TRBJ2-4,-,TRBV5-6,TGTGCCAGCAGCTTGGCGGTCAGTAAAAACATTCAGTACTTC,CASSLAVSKNIQYF
-,TRBJ2-3,-,TRBV5-1,TGCGCCAGCAGCTTGGGGACTGGTACAGATACGCAGTATTTT,CASSLGTGTDTQYF
-,TRBJ2-5,few,TRBV4-2,TGTGCCAGCAGCCCCTCGGCGACCAGGGGATACCAAGAGACCCAGTACTTC,CASSPSATRGYQETQYF
-,TRBJ1-5,-,TRBV29-1,TGCAGCGCTCAAGGGGGGGGAGGCCAGCCCCAGCATTTT,CSAQGGGGQPQHF
TRBD2,TRBJ2-7,once,TRBV2,TGTGCCAGCGGCTCTTCGATGAGCGGGAGTCGCTCCGAGCAGTACTTC,CASGSSMSGSRSEQYF
TRBD2,TRBJ2-7,-,TRBV5-5,TGTGCCAGCAGCTTCAGGCTAGCGGGAGGCTACGAGCAGTACTTC,CASSFRLAGGYEQYF
-,TRBJ1-5,many,TRBV19,TGTGCCAGTAGTATAGGTCGCGATCAGCCCCAGCATTTT,CASSIGRDQPQHF
TRBD1,TRBJ1-1,-,TRBV5-6,TGTGCCAGCAGCTTGTGGGACAGGGATGCCACTGAAGCTTTCTTT,CASSLWDRDATEAFF
TRBD2,TRBJ2-1,-,TRBV5-1,TGCGCCAGCAGCTTGGAGGCTAGCGGGAGTACCTACAATGAGCAGTTCTTC,CASSLEASGSTYNEQFF
-,TRBJ2-5,-,TRBV2,TGTGCCAGCCGGCGGGACCAAGAGACCCAGTACTTC,CASRRDQETQYF
-,TRBJ1-4,once,TRBV14,TGTGCCAGCAGCCGAGGGGTATTGGGAAAACTGTTTTTT,CASSRGVLGKLFF
-,TRBJ1-6,once,TRBV6-1,TGTGCCAGCAGTGACAGCATTTCACCCCTCCACTTT,CASSDSISPLHF
-,TRBJ1-1,-,TRBV19,TGTGCCAGTAGTAGATCTGGCTCCCTTGGAGCTGAAGCTTTCTTT,CASSRSGSLGAEAFF
-,TRBJ1-1,-,TRBV25-1,TGTGCCAGCAGTATTAGCGAGAACACTGAAGCTTTCTTT,CASSISENTEAFF
-,TRBJ1-5,-,TRBV18,TGTGCCAGCTCACCGGGGGGATATCAGCCCCAGCATTTT,CASSPGGYQPQHF
-,TRBJ2-3,-,TRBV14,TGTGCCAGCAGCCTTCTCGGTACAGATACGCAGTATTTT,CASSLLGTDTQYF
TRBD1,TRBJ2-4,-,TRBV4-1,TGCGCCAGCAGCCAATCCGGACAGGGGGTGTCCAAAAACATTCAGTACTTC,CASSQSGQGVSKNIQYF